Below are 10 T cell receptor beta chains sequenced from a single sample in a study of CD8 T cells in Susac syndrome. Reverse transcription of roughly 0.5 to 1 ug RNA used random hexamers. TCRdb ran MiXCR on the immunoSEQ multiplex PCR reads and lists one entry per CDR3 protein. The sample includes about 85,000 distinct CDR3 sequences, 95% of them seen just once. The sample was CD8+ T cells from PBMCs. These receptor sequences come from a human donor with Susac syndrome.

V usage is TRBV4-3 and J usage is TRBJ2-3; 10 nucleotides align to TRBD2. The germline CDR1 and CDR2 sequences are LGHNA and YSLEER. V was clipped by 0 bases and J by 9 bases; unmatched bases: 6. The CDR3 consists of 15 residues. CDR3 residues: CASSQDLTSGMTQYF. CDR3 DNA sequence: TGCGCCAGCAGCCAAGATCTTACTAGCGGGATGACGCAGTATTTT.

The V gene is TRBV4-2, the J gene TRBJ1-1; 9 bases align to TRBD1. The germline CDR1 and CDR2 sequences are LGHNA and YNFKEQ. After removal of 5 bases from V and 0 bases from J, the junction contained 7 bases not matched to a gene. This CDR3 comprises 16 residues. The DNA for the CDR3 is TGTGCCAGCAGCTCCCCGGGACAGGGTTTGAACACTGAAGCTTTCTTT. Its protein is CASSSPGQGLNTEAFF.

The chain has TRBV6-2 or TRBV6-3 and TRBJ1-1; the D gene is possibly TRBD1 (6 bases). Germline CDR1 reads MNHEY; CDR2 reads SVGEGT. There are 14 residues in the CDR3. The V gene lost 4 bases and the J gene lost 0 bases, with 9 bases spanning the gap. The CDR3 sequence is CASSLTGLNTEAFF. The DNA for the CDR3 is TGTGCCAGCAGTTTGACAGGTTTGAACACTGAAGCTTTCTTT.

CDR3 amino acids: CSVWENEQYF. CDR3 bases: TGCAGCGTATGGGAGAACGAGCAGTACTTC. The rearrangement joins TRBV29-1 to TRBJ2-7; maybe TRBD2 (5 bases). Germline V lookup: CDR1 SQVTM, CDR2 ANQGSEA. The CDR3 consists of 10 residues. V shed 6 bases and J shed 5 bases, with 8 bases lying between them.

The chain is built from TRBV29-1 and TRBJ2-5; 9 positions agree with TRBD2. With 4 bases clipped from V and 5 bases from J, the junction kept 8 bases outside the gene matches. Germline V gene data show CDR1 as SQVTM and CDR2 as ANQGSEA. The CDR3 extends over 14 amino acids. CDR3 sequence reads: CSVGHAGGSETQYF. As DNA, the CDR3 is TGCAGCGTTGGGCATGCGGGAGGGAGTGAGACCCAGTACTTC.

The rearrangement uses TRBV20-1 and TRBJ2-1; D not certain. Germline CDR1 is DFQATT and CDR2 is SNEGSKA (reference sequence). V was clipped by 1 base and J by 10 bases, with 5 bases between them. This CDR3 region has 10 residues. The CDR3 DNA is TGCAGTGCTAGAGCGAAAGAGCAGTTCTTC. Amino acids: CSARAKEQFF.

This clonotype has only one observation. J is TRBJ2-1 and V is TRBV6-2 or TRBV6-3; no clear D gene. The germline gives CDR1 MNHEY, CDR2 SVGEGT. The CDR3 has 17 amino acids. Trimming stripped 5 bases from V and 4 bases from J, with 21 bases between. CDR3 residues: CASSKRAIYWGYNEQFF. CDR3 coding DNA: TGTGCCAGCAGTAAACGGGCGATTTATTGGGGTTACAATGAGCAGTTCTTC.

The chain links TRBV20-1 to TRBJ2-1; 9 nucleotides match TRBD2. The length of the CDR3 is 15 residues. Germline CDR1 reads DFQATT; CDR2 reads SNEGSKA (reference sequence). Germline trimming cut 1 base from V and 6 bases from J; bases unmatched to any gene: 7. CDR3 region: CSARVGGRAVNEQFF. The CDR3 coding sequence is TGCAGTGCTAGAGTGGGCGGGAGGGCCGTCAATGAGCAGTTCTTC.

The rearrangement joins TRBV12-3 or TRBV12-4 to TRBJ1-1, with D unclear. The length of the CDR3 is 12 residues. Trimming took 9 bases from V and 4 from J, leaving 12 bases between them. CDR3 residues: CASRRGLTEAFF. For the CDR3, the DNA is TGTGCCAGTCGGAGAGGGCTCACTGAAGCTTTCTTT.

The chain joins TRBV2 to TRBJ2-7, with D hard to call. V was shortened by 5 bases and J by 5 bases, with 7 bases between the two germline ends. This CDR3 is 11 amino acids long. The germline CDR1 and CDR2 sequences are SNHLY and FYNNEI. CDR3 coding DNA: TGTGCCAGCAGTCCGAGTAACGAGCAGTACTTC. This translates into CASSPSNEQYF.